These 9 T cell receptor beta chains were sequenced from one sample in a study of T cells in tumors after PD-1 blockade. The data were produced by immunoSEQ multiplex PCR, yet TCRdb's version contains in-frame clones alone and is incomplete. The sample shows roughly 50,000 clones, around 85% of them seen only once. Source: PBMCs, taken before anti-PD-1 treatment. The receptors here all came from a human donor with basal cell carcinoma.

This clone was recorded only once. V usage is TRBV19 and J usage is TRBJ2-5, with D maybe TRBD1 (6 bases). Germline CDR1 and CDR2: LNHDA and SQIVND (reference sequence). The CDR3 extends over 12 amino acids. V was clipped by 5 bases and J by 5 bases, with 9 bases between them. The CDR3 region is CASSPGQETQYF. CDR3 coding DNA: TGTGCCAGTAGTCCAGGACAGGAGACCCAGTACTTC.

The J gene is TRBJ1-2, the V gene TRBV29-1, with a weak D call TRBD1 (5 bases). Germline assignment: CDR1 SQVTM and CDR2 ANQGSEA. V was pared by 4 bases and J by 2 bases, with 17 bases between. The CDR3 spans 15 residues. The CDR3 is CSVGMWARQNYGYTF. The CDR3 DNA reads as TGCAGCGTTGGTATGTGGGCGAGACAGAACTATGGCTACACCTTC.

The rearrangement joins TRBV5-6 to TRBJ2-1; 8 nucleotides match TRBD2. CDR1 and CDR2 (germline): SGHDT, YYEEEE. The length of the CDR3 is 16 residues. Germline trimming cut 4 bases from V and 1 base from J; bases unmatched to any gene: 7. The CDR3 DNA is TGTGCCAGCAGCCGGGAGGGGACCCGGTCCTACAATGAGCAGTTCTTC. Translated, it gives CASSREGTRSYNEQFF.

The V and J genes are TRBV7-2 and TRBJ2-5; D possibly matches TRBD1 or TRBD2 (5 bases each). V was clipped by 5 bases and J by 4 bases, with 14 bases between them. CDR3 length equals 14 residues. Per the germline V gene, CDR1 is SGHTA and CDR2 is FQGNSA. The CDR3 reads CASSPNGALETQYF. The CDR3 nucleotides read TGTGCCAGCAGCCCAAACGGGGCTTTAGAGACCCAGTACTTC. Full variable domain (missing parts from reference TRBV7-2 and TRBJ2-5): GAGVSQSPSNKVTEKGKDVELRCDPISGHTALYWYRQSLGQGLEFLIYFQGNSAPDKSGLPSDRFSAERTGGSVSTLTIQRTQQEDSAVYLCASSPNGALETQYFGPGTRLLVL.

V usage is TRBV5-4 and J usage is TRBJ1-2; D gene uncertain. V was cut by 1 base and J by 5 bases, with 15 bases left in between. Germline assignment: CDR1 SGHNT and CDR2 YYREEE (reference sequence). The CDR3 extends over 15 amino acids. CDR3 region: CASSLKAVGSYGYTF. The CDR3 DNA follows: TGTGCCAGCAGCTTGAAGGCAGTCGGTAGTTATGGCTACACCTTC.

This clone was picked up one time. The chain links TRBV30 to TRBJ2-3, with D maybe TRBD1 (5 bases). The CDR3 length is 12 residues. V gave up 1 base and J gave up 10 bases, with 12 bases separating them. Germline V CDR1 and CDR2: GTSNPN, SVGIG (reference sequence). The CDR3 reads CAWSEFRVAQYF. The CDR3 region has the DNA TGTGCCTGGAGTGAGTTCAGGGTTGCGCAGTATTTT.

The CDR3 nucleotides read TGTGCCAGCAGTTTAACGGGAGGCTCCTACAATGAGCAGTTCTTC. Amino acids: CASSLTGGSYNEQFF. The J gene is TRBJ2-1, the V gene TRBV28; TRBD2 matches 7 bases. V lost 2 bases to trimming and J lost 0 bases; unmatched junction nucleotides: 1. Germline V CDR1 and CDR2: MDHEN, SYDVKM. The CDR3 is 15 amino acids.

The chain couples TRBV12-3 or TRBV12-4 to TRBJ1-1; D is possibly TRBD1 (6 bases). The V gene lost 4 bases and the J gene lost 9 bases, with 15 bases spanning the gap. This CDR3 has 13 amino acids. The CDR3 DNA is TGTGCCAGCAGTTCCGTCAGGGGTTCACAAGCTTTCTTT. Protein sequence: CASSSVRGSQAFF.

The V gene is TRBV4-1, the J gene TRBJ2-7; 7 bases fit TRBD1. CDR3 length: 14 amino acids. Germline V gene sequence: CDR1 MGHRA, CDR2 YSYEKL. Germline trimming cut 3 bases from V and 5 bases from J; bases unmatched to any gene: 7. CDR3: CASSHRFQGDEQYF. In nucleotides, the CDR3 is TGCGCCAGCAGCCACAGATTCCAGGGGGACGAGCAGTACTTC.